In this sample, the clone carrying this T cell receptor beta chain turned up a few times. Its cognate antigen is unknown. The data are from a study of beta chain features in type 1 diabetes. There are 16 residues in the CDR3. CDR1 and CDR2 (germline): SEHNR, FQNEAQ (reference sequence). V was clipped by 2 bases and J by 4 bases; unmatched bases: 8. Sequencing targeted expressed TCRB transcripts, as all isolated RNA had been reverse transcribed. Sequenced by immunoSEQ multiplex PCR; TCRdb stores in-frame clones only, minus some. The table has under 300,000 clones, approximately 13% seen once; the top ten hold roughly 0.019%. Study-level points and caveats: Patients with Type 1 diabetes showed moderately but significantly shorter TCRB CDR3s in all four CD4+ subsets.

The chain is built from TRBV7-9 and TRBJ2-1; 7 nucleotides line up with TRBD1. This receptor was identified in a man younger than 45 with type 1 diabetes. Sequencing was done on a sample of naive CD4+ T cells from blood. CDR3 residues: CASSLIGTDLYNEQFF. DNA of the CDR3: TGTGCCAGCAGCTTAATCGGGACAGACCTTTACAATGAGCAGTTCTTC.